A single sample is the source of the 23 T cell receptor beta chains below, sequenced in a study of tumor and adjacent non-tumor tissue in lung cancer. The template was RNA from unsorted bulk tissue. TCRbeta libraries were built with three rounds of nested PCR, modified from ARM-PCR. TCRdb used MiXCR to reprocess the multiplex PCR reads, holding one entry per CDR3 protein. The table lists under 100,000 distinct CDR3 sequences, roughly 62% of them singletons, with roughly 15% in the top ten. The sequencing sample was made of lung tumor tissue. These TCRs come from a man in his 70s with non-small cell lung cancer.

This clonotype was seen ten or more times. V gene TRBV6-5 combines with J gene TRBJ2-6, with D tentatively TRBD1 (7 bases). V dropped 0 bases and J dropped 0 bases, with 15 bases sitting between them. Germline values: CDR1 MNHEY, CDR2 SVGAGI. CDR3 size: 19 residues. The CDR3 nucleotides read TGTGCCAGCAGTTACTCCTCCAGGGGGGCTCTCTCTGGGGCCAACGTCCTGACTTTC. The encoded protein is CASSYSSRGALSGANVLTF.

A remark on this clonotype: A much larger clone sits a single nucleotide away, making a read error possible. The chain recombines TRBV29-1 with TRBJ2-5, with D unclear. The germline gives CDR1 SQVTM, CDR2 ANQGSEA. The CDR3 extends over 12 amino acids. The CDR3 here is CGVGWGQETQYF. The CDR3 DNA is TGCGGCGTTGGTTGGGGTCAAGAGACCCAGTACTTC.

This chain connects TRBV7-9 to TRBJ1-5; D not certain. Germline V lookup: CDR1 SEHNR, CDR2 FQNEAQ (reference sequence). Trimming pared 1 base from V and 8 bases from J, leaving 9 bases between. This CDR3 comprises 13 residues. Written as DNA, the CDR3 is TGTGCCAGCAGCTTAGGAGGGAACAAGCCCCAGCATTTT. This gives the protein CASSLGGNKPQHF.

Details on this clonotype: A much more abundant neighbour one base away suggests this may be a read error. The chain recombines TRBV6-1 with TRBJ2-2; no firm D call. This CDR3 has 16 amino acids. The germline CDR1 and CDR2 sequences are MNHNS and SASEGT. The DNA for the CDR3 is TGTGCCAGCTTATTCAAAGCCGTGGGTTACACCGAGGAGCTGTTTTTT. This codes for CASLFKAVGYTEELFF.

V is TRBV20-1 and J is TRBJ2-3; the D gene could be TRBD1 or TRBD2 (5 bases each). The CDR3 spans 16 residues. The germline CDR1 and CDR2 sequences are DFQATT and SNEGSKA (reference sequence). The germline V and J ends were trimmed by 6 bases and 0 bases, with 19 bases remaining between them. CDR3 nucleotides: TGCAGTGCCATCCGACGGGACGCCGCTAGCACAGATACGCAGTATTTT. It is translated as CSAIRRDAASTDTQYF.

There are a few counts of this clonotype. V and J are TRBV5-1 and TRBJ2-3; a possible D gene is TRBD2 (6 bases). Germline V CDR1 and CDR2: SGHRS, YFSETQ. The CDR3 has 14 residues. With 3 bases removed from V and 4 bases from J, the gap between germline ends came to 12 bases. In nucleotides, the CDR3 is TGCGCCAGCAGCTCCATAGGCGGGGCAGATACGCAGTATTTT. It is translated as CASSSIGGADTQYF.

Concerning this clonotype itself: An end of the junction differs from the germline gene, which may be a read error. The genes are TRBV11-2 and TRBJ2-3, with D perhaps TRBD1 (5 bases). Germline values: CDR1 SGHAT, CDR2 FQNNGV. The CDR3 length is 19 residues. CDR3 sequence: CDSSSHRDGKGLYTNTQYF. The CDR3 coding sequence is TGTGACAGCAGCTCCCATCGAGACGGCAAGGGGCTGTACACAAATACGCAGTATTTT. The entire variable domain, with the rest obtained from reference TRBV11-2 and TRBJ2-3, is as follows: EAGVAQSPRYKIIEKRQSVAFWCNPISGHATLYWYQQILGQGPKLLIQFQNNGVVDDSQLPKDRFSAERLKGVDSTLKIQPAKLEDSAVYLCDSSSHRDGKGLYTNTQYFGPGTRLTVL.

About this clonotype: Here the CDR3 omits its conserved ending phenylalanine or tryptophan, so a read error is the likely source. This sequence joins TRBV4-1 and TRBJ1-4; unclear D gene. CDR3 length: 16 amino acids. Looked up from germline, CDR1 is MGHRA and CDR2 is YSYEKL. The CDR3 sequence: CASSQDPPPTNEELFL. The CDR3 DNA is TGCGCCAGCAGCCAAGATCCTCCGCCAACTAATGAAGAACTGTTTTTG.

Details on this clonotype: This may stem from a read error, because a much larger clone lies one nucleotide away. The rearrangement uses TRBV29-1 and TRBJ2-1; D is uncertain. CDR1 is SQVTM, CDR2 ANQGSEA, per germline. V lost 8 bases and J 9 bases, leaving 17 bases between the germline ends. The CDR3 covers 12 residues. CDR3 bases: TGCAGCACCCCGGCGCAGCGAGGTGAGCAGTTCTTC. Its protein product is CSTPAQRGEQFF.

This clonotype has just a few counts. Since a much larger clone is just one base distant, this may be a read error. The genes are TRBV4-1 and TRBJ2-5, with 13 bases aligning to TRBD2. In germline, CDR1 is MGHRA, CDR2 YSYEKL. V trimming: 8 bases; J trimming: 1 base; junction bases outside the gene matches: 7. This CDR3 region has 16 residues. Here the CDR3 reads CASGPRLAGGQETQYF. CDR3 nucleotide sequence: TGCGCCAGCGGACCCCGACTAGCGGGGGGCCAAGAGACCCAGTACTTC.

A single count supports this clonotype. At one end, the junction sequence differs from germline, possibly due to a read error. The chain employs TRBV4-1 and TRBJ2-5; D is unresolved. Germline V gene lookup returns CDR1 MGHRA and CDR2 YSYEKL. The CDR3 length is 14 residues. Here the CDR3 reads CASGQVLGWETQYF. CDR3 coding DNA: TGCGCCAGCGGCCAAGTGTTAGGGTGGGAGACCCAGTACTTC.

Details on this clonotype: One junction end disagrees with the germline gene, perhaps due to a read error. CDR3 sequence (DNA): TGTGTCAGCAGCTTAGACGGGAGCGGGGAGCAGTTCTTC. Residues: CVSSLDGSGEQFF. The V call is TRBV11-3, the J call TRBJ2-1; possible D gene TRBD2, 6 bases. The germline V gene encodes CDR1 SGHNT and CDR2 YENEEA. The CDR3 has 13 amino acids.

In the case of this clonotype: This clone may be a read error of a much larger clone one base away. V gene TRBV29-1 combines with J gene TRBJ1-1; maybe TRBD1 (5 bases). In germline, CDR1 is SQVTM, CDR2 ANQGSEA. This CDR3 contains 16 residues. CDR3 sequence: CTDLGAPPLNTGEAFF. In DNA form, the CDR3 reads TGCACCGACCTTGGGGCACCGCCCCTCAATACTGGTGAAGCTTTCTTT. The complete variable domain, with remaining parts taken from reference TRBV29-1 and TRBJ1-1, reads SAVISQKPSRDICQRGTSLTIQCQVDSQVTMMFWYRQQPGQSLTLIATANQGSEATYESGFVIDKFPISRPNLTFSTLTVSNMSPEDSSIYLCTDLGAPPLNTGEAFFGQGTRLTVV.

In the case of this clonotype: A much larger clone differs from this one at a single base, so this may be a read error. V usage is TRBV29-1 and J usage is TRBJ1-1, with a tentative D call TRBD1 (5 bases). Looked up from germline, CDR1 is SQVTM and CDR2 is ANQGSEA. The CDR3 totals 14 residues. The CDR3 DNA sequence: TGCAGCGCCACCCTCGGGGCGACGAACACTGGAGCTTTCTTT. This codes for CSATLGATNTGAFF.

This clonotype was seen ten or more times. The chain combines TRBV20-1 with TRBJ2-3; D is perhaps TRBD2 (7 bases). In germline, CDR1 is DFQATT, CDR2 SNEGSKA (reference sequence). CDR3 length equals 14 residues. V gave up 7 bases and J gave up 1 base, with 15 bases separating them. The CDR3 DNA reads TGCAGTGGCATTGGGGGGGCCCGCACAGATACGCAGTATTTT. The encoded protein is CSGIGGARTDTQYF.

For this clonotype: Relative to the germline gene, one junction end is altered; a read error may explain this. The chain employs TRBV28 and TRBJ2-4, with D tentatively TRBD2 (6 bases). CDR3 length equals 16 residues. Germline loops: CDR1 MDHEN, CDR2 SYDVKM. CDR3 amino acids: CATRRSGTPAKNIQYF. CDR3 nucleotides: TGTGCCACCAGGCGTTCCGGGACTCCAGCCAAAAACATTCAGTACTTT.

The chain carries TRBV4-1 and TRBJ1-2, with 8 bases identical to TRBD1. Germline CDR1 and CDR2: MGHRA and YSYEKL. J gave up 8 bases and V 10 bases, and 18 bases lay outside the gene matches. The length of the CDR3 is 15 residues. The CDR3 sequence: CAKSQDRQGAGGYTF. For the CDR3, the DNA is TGCGCCAAAAGCCAAGATCGGCAGGGGGCGGGAGGCTACACCTTC.

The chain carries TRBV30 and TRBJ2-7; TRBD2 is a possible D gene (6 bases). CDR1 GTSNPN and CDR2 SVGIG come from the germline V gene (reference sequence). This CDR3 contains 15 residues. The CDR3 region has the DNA TGTGTCTGCATGGAGGGACTGCTAACGGTGAGTGAGCAGTACTTC. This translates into CVCMEGLLTVSEQYF.

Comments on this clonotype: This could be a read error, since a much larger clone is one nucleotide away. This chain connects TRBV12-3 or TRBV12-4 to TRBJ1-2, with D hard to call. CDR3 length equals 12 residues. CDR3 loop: CANSLDGYGYTF. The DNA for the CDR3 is TGTGCCAACAGTTTGGACGGCTATGGCTACACCTTC.

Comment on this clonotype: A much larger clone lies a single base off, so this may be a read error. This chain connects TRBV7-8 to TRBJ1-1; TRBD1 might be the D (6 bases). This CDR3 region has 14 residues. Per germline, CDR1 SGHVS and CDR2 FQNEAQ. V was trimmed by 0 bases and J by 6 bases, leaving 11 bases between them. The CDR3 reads CASSLAGATSEAFF. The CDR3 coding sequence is TGTGCCAGCAGCTTAGCGGGGGCTACCTCTGAAGCTTTCTTT.

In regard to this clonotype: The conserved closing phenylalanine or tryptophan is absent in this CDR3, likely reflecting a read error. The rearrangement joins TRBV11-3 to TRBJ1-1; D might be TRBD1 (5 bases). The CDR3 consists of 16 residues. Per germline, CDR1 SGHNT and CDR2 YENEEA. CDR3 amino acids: CYSSRSWTNMNTEAFI. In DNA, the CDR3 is TGTTACAGCAGCCGCAGCTGGACAAATATGAACACTGAAGCTTTCATT.

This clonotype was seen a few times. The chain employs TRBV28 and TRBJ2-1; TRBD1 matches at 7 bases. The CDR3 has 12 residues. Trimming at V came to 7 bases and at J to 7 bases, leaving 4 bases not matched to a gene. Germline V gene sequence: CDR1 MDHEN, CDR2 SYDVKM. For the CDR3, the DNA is TGTGCCAGCAATTACAGGGGAAATGAGCAGTTCTTC. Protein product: CASNYRGNEQFF.

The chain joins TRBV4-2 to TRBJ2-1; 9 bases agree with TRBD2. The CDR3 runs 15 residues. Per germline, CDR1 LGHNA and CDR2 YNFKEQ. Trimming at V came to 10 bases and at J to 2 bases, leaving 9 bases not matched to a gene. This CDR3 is CANSRAGGTYNEQFF. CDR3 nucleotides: TGTGCCAACAGTCGCGCGGGAGGGACCTACAATGAGCAGTTCTTC.